The rows below give T cell receptor beta chains drawn from one sample of a study of CD8 T cells in Susac syndrome. TCRdb reanalysed the immunoSEQ multiplex PCR reads using MiXCR and keeps one entry per CDR3 protein. The sample yields roughly 80,000 distinct CDR3 sequences, roughly 94% seen once. Sequenced material: CD8+ T cells from PBMCs. These receptors all stem from a human donor with Susac syndrome. The CDR3 runs from the conserved cysteine through the conserved F or W. The order of the fields is J gene, D gene, clone size, V gene, CDR3 protein, CDR3 DNA. D genes are given only for firm matches. Only part of the rows carry a size: once, few, many, or a class if the clone is expanded.

TRBJ2-1 NA NA TRBV11-2 CASSSIRGQTIEQFF TGTGCCAGCAGCTCAATTAGGGGCCAAACAATTGAGCAGTTCTTC
TRBJ2-1 NA NA TRBV12-3/TRBV12-4 CASRWGAGQYNEQFF TGTGCCAGCAGGTGGGGAGCGGGACAGTACAATGAGCAGTTCTTC
TRBJ1-2 NA NA TRBV6-5 CASSYSLGETNGYTF TGTGCCAGCAGTTACTCGCTGGGGGAAACGAATGGCTACACCTTC
TRBJ2-1 TRBD2 NA TRBV27 CATSASGGENEQFF TGTGCCACCTCGGCTAGCGGGGGTGAGAATGAGCAGTTCTTC
TRBJ2-7 TRBD2 NA TRBV7-9 CASSFNWGGAYEQYF TGTGCCAGCAGCTTTAATTGGGGAGGGGCTTACGAGCAGTACTTC
TRBJ1-5 NA NA TRBV12-5 CASGLDQGRGSNQPQHF TGTGCTAGTGGTTTGGATCAGGGGAGAGGGAGCAATCAGCCCCAGCATTTT
TRBJ1-1 NA NA TRBV7-9 CASSLVPRGLAFF TGTGCCAGCAGCTTAGTACCGAGGGGTTTAGCTTTCTTT
TRBJ1-2 NA once TRBV27 CASSPNARNYGYTF TGTGCCAGCAGCCCCAATGCGAGGAACTATGGCTACACCTTC
TRBJ1-2 NA NA TRBV7-2 CASRGVSEGYTF TGTGCCAGTAGAGGGGTTTCGGAAGGCTACACCTTC
TRBJ1-1 NA NA TRBV13 CASSRDHRDKNTEAFF TGTGCCAGCAGCCGCGATCACCGGGACAAGAACACTGAAGCTTTCTTT
TRBJ2-2 TRBD1 NA TRBV20-1 CSARKGGWDTGELFF TGCAGTGCTAGAAAAGGGGGCTGGGACACCGGGGAGCTGTTTTTT
TRBJ2-1 TRBD2 NA TRBV11-2 CASSTGTSGGPGSYNEQFF TGTGCCAGCAGCACCGGGACTAGCGGGGGGCCAGGTTCCTACAATGAGCAGTTCTTC
TRBJ2-7 NA NA TRBV15 CATGSLSYEQYF TGTGCCACCGGCTCCCTCTCCTACGAGCAGTACTTC
TRBJ2-5 TRBD2 NA TRBV2 CASSNRRTRLQETQYF TGTGCCAGCAGTAACAGGCGGACTAGGCTCCAAGAGACCCAGTACTTC
TRBJ1-5 NA NA TRBV20-1 CSARHMAIDQPQHF TGCAGTGCCCGGCATATGGCAATCGATCAGCCCCAGCATTTT
TRBJ2-1 TRBD2 few TRBV28 CASSLAGGYNEQFF TGTGCCAGCAGTTTAGCGGGGGGTTACAATGAGCAGTTCTTC
TRBJ1-2 TRBD1 NA TRBV14 CASSQKTQGRYGYTF TGTGCCAGCAGCCAGAAAACACAGGGGCGGTATGGCTACACCTTC
TRBJ2-2 NA NA TRBV5-1 CASSWTNTGELFF TGCGCCAGCAGCTGGACGAACACCGGGGAGCTGTTTTTT
TRBJ2-3 TRBD2 NA TRBV4-3 CASSQDRRGGRTDTQYF TGCGCCAGCAGCCAAGATAGGCGGGGGGGCCGCACAGATACGCAGTATTTT
TRBJ1-1 NA NA TRBV4-1 CASSQEGQTEAFF TGCGCCAGCAGCCAGGAGGGGCAGACTGAAGCTTTCTTT
TRBJ2-7 NA NA TRBV4-3 CASSPATSSYEQYF TGCGCCAGCAGCCCCGCGACTAGTTCATACGAGCAGTACTTC
TRBJ2-2 NA NA TRBV29-1 CSVNRPQNPTGELFF TGCAGCGTTAATCGGCCCCAAAACCCCACCGGGGAGCTGTTTTTT
TRBJ2-7 TRBD1 NA TRBV12-5 CASGLPGQPYEQYF TGTGCTAGTGGTTTGCCGGGACAGCCCTACGAGCAGTACTTC
TRBJ1-2 NA NA TRBV7-9 CASSLRSGNGYTF TGTGCCAGCAGCTTACGGTCCGGGAATGGCTACACCTTC
TRBJ1-1 NA NA TRBV2 CASSVRGRDTEAFF TGTGCCAGCAGTGTACGGGGACGTGACACTGAAGCTTTCTTT
TRBJ2-1 TRBD2 once TRBV6-2/TRBV6-3 CASSYLAGGQNEQFF TGTGCCAGCAGTTACTTAGCGGGGGGTCAGAATGAGCAGTTCTTC
TRBJ1-1 NA once TRBV5-4 CASSTGQPMNTEAFF TGTGCCAGCAGCACCGGACAGCCTATGAACACTGAAGCTTTCTTT